Below, 27 T cell receptor beta chains from the same sample are listed, as sequenced in a study of graft-versus-host responses after intestinal transplantation. Their antigen targets remain unknown. This table comes from immunoSEQ multiplex PCR, and its TCRdb copy is limited to in-frame clones, with some not included. The table has some 150,000 clones, about 90% seen once. The specimen comprised unstimulated CD4+ T cells sorted from spleen or lymph node cells, sampled before intestinal transplant. The receptors originated from a human donor who received an intestinal transplant.

V usage is TRBV5-6 and J usage is TRBJ1-4; D is unresolved. Germline CDR1 and CDR2: SGHDT and YYEEEE. The V end was cut by 0 bases, the J end by 4 bases, with 7 bases between. There are 14 residues in the CDR3. CDR3 bases: TGTGCCAGCAGCTTGGGGTTCAATAATGAAAAACTGTTTTTT. This sequence encodes CASSLGFNNEKLFF.

J is TRBJ2-3 and V is TRBV9; D call uncertain. Trimming left V 4 bases short and J 6 bases short, with 18 bases between. Per germline, CDR1 SGDLS and CDR2 YYNGEE. This CDR3 comprises 15 residues. CDR3 nucleotide sequence: TGTGCCAGCAGCCCTAACGGGTGGATTAAGGATACGCAGTATTTT. It specifies CASSPNGWIKDTQYF.

The chain employs TRBV5-1 and TRBJ2-2; D possibly corresponds to TRBD1 (6 bases). V shed 4 bases and J shed 5 bases, with 21 bases lying between them. Germline V gene lookup returns CDR1 SGHRS and CDR2 YFSETQ. CDR3 length: 17 residues. The DNA for the CDR3 is TGCGCCAGCAGCGACCCGACAGGCAGGGGATTAACCGGGGAGCTGTTTTTT. This encodes CASSDPTGRGLTGELFF.

The V gene is TRBV19, the J gene TRBJ2-1, with D perhaps matching TRBD1 (5 bases). CDR1 LNHDA and CDR2 SQIVND come from the germline V gene (reference sequence). The CDR3 runs 11 residues. Trimming pared 6 bases from V and 10 bases from J, leaving 10 bases between. The CDR3 region is CASSITGEQFF. In nucleotides, the CDR3 is TGTGCCAGTAGCATCACAGGCGAGCAGTTCTTC.

The DNA of the CDR3 is TGTGCCAGTAGTATGGTGCTAGCGGGGGGTTTGGATACGCAGTATTTT. Residues: CASSMVLAGGLDTQYF. This rearrangement joins TRBV19 to TRBJ2-3; the match to TRBD2 covers 11 bases. The germline gives CDR1 LNHDA, CDR2 SQIVND (reference sequence). The CDR3 runs to 16 residues. V shed 3 bases and J 6 bases; nucleotides not matched to a gene: 8.

The V gene is TRBV5-1, the J gene TRBJ2-2; TRBD2 matches 8 bases. V shed 6 bases and J 4 bases; nucleotides not matched to a gene: 8. The germline V gene has CDR1 SGHRS and CDR2 YFSETQ. The CDR3 has 15 amino acids. For the CDR3, the DNA is TGCGCCAGCACCGAGCGGGAGTTGGGCACCGGGGAGCTGTTTTTT. It yields the protein CASTERELGTGELFF.

A single count supports this clone. The genes are TRBV7-4 and TRBJ2-7, with D uncertain. Germline V CDR1 and CDR2: SGHVT, SQSDAQ. This CDR3 has 14 residues. Trimming pared 8 bases from V and 5 bases from J, leaving 19 bases between. This CDR3 is CASPSHIVGHEQYF. CDR3 sequence (DNA): TGTGCCAGCCCTTCGCATATTGTGGGCCACGAGCAGTACTTC.

V is TRBV19 and J is TRBJ2-5; D possibly matches TRBD1 or TRBD2 (6 bases each). CDR1 is LNHDA, CDR2 SQIVND, per germline (reference sequence). V lost 3 bases and J 5 bases, leaving 19 bases between the germline ends. The CDR3 is 16 residues long. The CDR3 DNA reads TGTGCCAGTAGTATGGTGGGTGGGGGGCGAGCGGAGACCCAGTACTTC. Translated: CASSMVGGGRAETQYF.

The gene calls are TRBV4-3 and TRBJ2-3, with 7 bases lining up with TRBD1. This CDR3 comprises 15 residues. V lost 1 base, J lost 6 bases, and 7 bases stayed unmatched. In germline, CDR1 is LGHNA, CDR2 YSLEER. The chain's CDR3 is CASSQGGTGEDTQYF. CDR3 DNA: TGCGCCAGCAGCCAAGGTGGAACAGGGGAGGATACGCAGTATTTT.

The sample holds one count of this clone. The rearrangement joins TRBV25-1 to TRBJ1-4, with D perhaps TRBD1 (5 bases). Germline CDR1 and CDR2: MGHDK and SYGVNS. This CDR3 is 14 amino acids long. The V end lost 4 bases, the J end lost 7 bases, and 13 bases lay between the germline ends. CDR3 coding DNA: TGTGCCAGCAGTGTGGCGGGACTCGGTGAAAAACTGTTTTTT. As protein: CASSVAGLGEKLFF. The full variable domain, with the rest looked up from reference TRBV25-1 and TRBJ1-4, is EADIYQTPRYLVIGTGKKITLECSQTMGHDKMYWYQQDPGMELHLIHYSYGVNSTEKGDLSSESTVSRIRTEHFPLTLESARPSHTSQYLCASSVAGLGEKLFFGSGTQLSVL.

The chain carries TRBV19 and TRBJ1-2; D is ambiguous. This CDR3 is built from 14 residues. Trimming removed 7 bases at V and 5 bases at J, with 17 bases between. Germline values: CDR1 LNHDA, CDR2 SQIVND (reference sequence). The CDR3 is CASKPDRSSYGYTF. CDR3 sequence (DNA): TGTGCCAGTAAACCGGACCGAAGTTCTTATGGCTACACCTTC.

The DNA for the CDR3 is TGTGCCATCAGTGAGTCGGGGGGCCCCTCCTACAATGAGCAGTTCTTC. Translating gives CAISESGGPSYNEQFF. This chain connects TRBV10-3 to TRBJ2-1; either TRBD1 or TRBD2 may fit D (6 bases each). The V end lost 0 bases, the J end lost 0 bases, and 9 bases lay between the germline ends. CDR3 length: 16 amino acids. CDR1 and CDR2 (germline): ENHRY, SYGVKD.

The chain combines TRBV7-9 with TRBJ2-7; 9 bases are shared with TRBD1. Per the germline V gene, CDR1 is SEHNR and CDR2 is FQNEAQ (reference sequence). The ends lost 4 bases at V and 1 base at J; junction bases unmatched: 14. The CDR3 consists of 18 residues. CDR3 bases: TGTGCCAGCAGCTCTACGGCGGCCGACAGGGGGACTTCCTACGAGCAGTACTTC. Amino acids: CASSSTAADRGTSYEQYF. The full variable domain, in which reference TRBV7-9 and TRBJ2-7 provide the parts outside the CDR3, is DTGVSQNPRHKITKRGQNVTFRCDPISEHNRLYWYRQTLGQGPEFLTYFQNEAQLEKSRLLSDRFSAERPKGSFSTLEIQRTEQGDSAMYLCASSSTAADRGTSYEQYFGPGTRLTVT.

The rearrangement uses TRBV5-8 and TRBJ1-5, with no clear D. Trimming left V 3 bases short and J 5 bases short, with 9 bases between. Germline V gene lookup returns CDR1 SGHTS and CDR2 YDEGEE. CDR3 length: 13 amino acids. The DNA of the CDR3 is TGTGCCAGCAGCTCCTCCCCGTATCAGCCCCAGCATTTT. Translated: CASSSSPYQPQHF. Looking up the rest from reference TRBV5-8 and TRBJ1-5 gives the full variable domain: EAGVTQSPTHLIKTRGQQATLRCSPISGHTSVYWYQQALGLGLQFLLWYDEGEERNRGNFPPRFSGRQFPNYSSELNVNALELEDSALYLCASSSSPYQPQHFGDGTRLSIL.

In this sample, this clone turned up a few times. The chain couples TRBV28 to TRBJ2-4, with unresolved D. There are 16 residues in the CDR3. Between the trimmed V and J ends, which lost 3 bases and 0 bases, there was a span of 12 bases. The germline CDR1 and CDR2 sequences are MDHEN and SYDVKM. This CDR3 is CASSFGLSLAKNIQYF. Written as DNA, the CDR3 is TGTGCCAGCAGTTTCGGGCTTAGTCTAGCCAAAAACATTCAGTACTTC.

This sequence joins TRBV6-5 and TRBJ1-5; D perhaps matches TRBD1 (6 bases). The CDR3 has 14 amino acids. The germline V gene encodes CDR1 MNHEY and CDR2 SVGAGI. V lost 6 bases and J lost 9, with 18 bases in between. Written as DNA, the CDR3 is TGTGCCAGCAGACCCCGAACAGGGACGGGGCCCCAGCATTTT. This translates into CASRPRTGTGPQHF.

This clone was detected only a few times. The chain combines TRBV19 with TRBJ2-7; 13 bases map to TRBD2. Germline-derived CDR1 and CDR2 are LNHDA and SQIVND (reference sequence). V was clipped by 2 bases and J by 4 bases; unmatched bases: 2. This CDR3 is 15 amino acids long. DNA for the CDR3: TGTGCCAGTAGTATAACTAGCGGGAGGGCGTACGAGCAGTACTTC. It translates to CASSITSGRAYEQYF.

The V gene is TRBV7-2, the J gene TRBJ2-5; 8 bases fit TRBD2. V lost 6 bases, J lost 5 bases, and 5 bases stayed unmatched. CDR3 length: 13 residues. Germline loops: CDR1 SGHTA, CDR2 FQGNSA. In DNA form, the CDR3 reads TGTGCCAGCAGTTCGGGGGGGGTGGAGACCCAGTACTTC. Protein product: CASSSGGVETQYF.

This sequence joins TRBV30 and TRBJ1-4; the match to TRBD1 covers 9 bases. Germline CDR1 reads GTSNPN; CDR2 reads SVGIG (reference sequence). V lost 8 bases to trimming and J lost 5 bases; unmatched junction nucleotides: 6. The CDR3 spans 13 residues. CDR3 protein: CAGSGQGNEKLFF. Written as DNA, the CDR3 is TGTGCCGGCAGCGGACAGGGGAATGAAAAACTGTTTTTT.

The chain has TRBV11-2 and TRBJ1-5; D might be TRBD1 (5 bases). CDR1 is SGHAT, CDR2 FQNNGV, per germline. This CDR3 has 14 amino acids. The V gene lost 5 bases and the J gene lost 4 bases, with 12 bases spanning the gap. This CDR3 is CASSPQGGNQPQHF. The CDR3 DNA is TGTGCCAGCAGCCCGCAGGGAGGAAATCAGCCCCAGCATTTT.

The chain is built from TRBV6-5 and TRBJ1-1, with D perhaps matching TRBD1 (5 bases). Trimming took off 10 bases at V and 1 base at J, with 13 bases between the two ends. In germline, CDR1 is MNHEY, CDR2 SVGAGI. There are 13 residues in the CDR3. This chain's CDR3 is CATGWVKNTEAFF. In DNA form, the CDR3 reads TGTGCCACAGGGTGGGTAAAGAACACTGAAGCTTTCTTT.

The chain has TRBV4-2 and TRBJ2-7; D is ambiguous. Trimming removed 1 base at V and 2 bases at J, with 12 bases between. CDR1 and CDR2 from the germline V gene are LGHNA and YNFKEQ. This CDR3 contains 15 residues. CDR3 in DNA: TGTGCCAGCAGCCAAGGTCGTGAAAACCCCTACGAGCAGTACTTC. Residues: CASSQGRENPYEQYF.

CDR3 in amino acids: CSARRSPEQFF. DNA for the CDR3: TGCAGTGCTAGAAGGTCTCCCGAGCAGTTCTTC. The rearrangement links TRBV20-1 to TRBJ2-1; D not resolved. CDR1 DFQATT and CDR2 SNEGSKA come from the germline V gene (reference sequence). The CDR3 runs 11 residues. Trimming took 2 bases from V and 10 from J, leaving 9 bases between them.

The chain combines TRBV5-1 with TRBJ2-7, with 8 bases that match TRBD1. The CDR3 extends over 14 amino acids. V lost 4 bases, J lost 2 bases, and 5 bases stayed unmatched. The germline CDR1 and CDR2 sequences are SGHRS and YFSETQ. The CDR3 is CASSRGQVTYEQYF. In DNA form, the CDR3 reads TGCGCCAGCAGCCGGGGACAGGTCACCTACGAGCAGTACTTC.

The chain carries TRBV28 and TRBJ1-2, with 7 positions matching TRBD1. The CDR3 spans 12 residues. Germline V gene sequence: CDR1 MDHEN, CDR2 SYDVKM. After removal of 7 bases from V and 6 bases from J, the junction contained 5 bases not matched to a gene. In DNA form, the CDR3 reads TGTGCCAGCACCCATGACAGGGATGGCTACACCTTC. This translates into CASTHDRDGYTF.

The chain employs TRBV9 and TRBJ2-1; D uncertain. The CDR3 runs 15 residues. V gave up 4 bases and J gave up 7 bases, with 18 bases separating them. From germline, CDR1 is SGDLS and CDR2 YYNGEE. As DNA, the CDR3 is TGTGCCAGCAGCCCCCAGCCCTCGTCCTCAAATGAGCAGTTCTTC. Its protein is CASSPQPSSSNEQFF.

The chain couples TRBV6-6 to TRBJ2-5; TRBD1 aligns across 8 bases. The last part of the DNA fits TRBJ2-7 better; the J call may be wrong. This CDR3 region has 14 residues. Germline CDR1 reads MNHNY; CDR2 reads SVGAGI (reference sequence). CDR3 in DNA: TGTGCCAGCAGAGCCACAGGGGGAAGCTACGAGCAGTACTTC. Translated: CASRATGGSYEQYF.